The 5 T cell receptor beta chains below were found in one sample sequenced in a study of cytomegalovirus exposure and HLA in healthy donors. Clones were read by immunoSEQ multiplex PCR, and TCRdb kept only the in-frame ones, dropping some. Of 150,000 to 180,000 clones in the sample, 86% were seen once. Material for sequencing was PBMCs. These receptor sequences come from a man aged 18-30 years in good health and CMV-seropositive.

V and J are TRBV12-2 and TRBJ1-1. TRBV12-2 is assigned pseudogene status. The CDR3 runs to 18 residues. The CDR3 bases are TGTGCAAGTCGCTTAGTGGCTGGAGGGAGGGGAATGAACACTGAAGCTTTCTTT. Its protein product is CASRLVAGGRGMNTEAFF.

The chain uses TRBV5-6 and TRBJ2-7; TRBD1 matches 8 bases. The CDR3 loop spans 12 amino acids. V dropped 3 bases and J dropped 5; count of bases not matched to a gene: 1. Germline lookup yields CDR1 SGHDT and CDR2 YYEEEE. The chain's CDR3 is CASSSTGDEQYF. The CDR3 region has the DNA TGTGCCAGCAGCTCGACAGGGGACGAGCAGTACTTC.

The chain has TRBV18 and TRBJ1-6, with 7 bases aligning to TRBD1. The V and J ends lost 2 bases and 9 bases, in that order; junction bases with no gene match: 10. Germline V CDR1 and CDR2: KGHSH, LQKENI. The CDR3 totals 16 residues. The CDR3 coding sequence is TGTGCCAGCTCACCAAGGACAGGTCAGATGGGTTCACCCCTCCACTTT. This translates into CASSPRTGQMGSPLHF.

The V gene is TRBV10-1, the J gene TRBJ2-7; D may be TRBD2 (7 bases). The CDR3 has 15 residues. Germline V CDR1 and CDR2: WNHNN, SYGVQD (reference sequence). Trimming took 7 bases from V and 0 from J, leaving 16 bases between them. CDR3 in amino acids: CASKGDRDYSYEQYF. The CDR3 DNA follows: TGCGCCAGCAAGGGGGACCGGGACTACTCCTACGAGCAGTACTTC.

The CDR3 here is CSVSARASGVYEQYF. The CDR3 DNA follows: TGCAGCGTTTCTGCAAGGGCTAGCGGGGTCTACGAGCAGTACTTC. The genes are TRBV29-1 and TRBJ2-7, with 9 bases lining up with TRBD2. The CDR3 runs 15 residues. With 5 bases clipped from V and 3 bases from J, the junction kept 11 bases outside the gene matches. The V gene's germline CDR1 is SQVTM and CDR2 ANQGSEA.